The clone carrying this TCR beta chain was counted only a few times. Antigen: not known. This entry comes from a study of cytomegalovirus exposure and HLA in healthy donors. Points from the study as a whole: A later analysis reportedly found that, within productive TCRs, an Asian-associated ancestry cluster had fewer N-insertions than the mean observed across the 666 donors.

This PCR relied on a set of 60 Vbeta primers and 13 Jbeta primers. Sequenced by immunoSEQ multiplex PCR; TCRdb stores in-frame clones only, minus some. The sample includes 100,000 to 150,000 clones, 8% to 9.5% of them seen just once. This clonotype was sampled from a man aged 35 to 55 in good health and CMV-seronegative. Sequenced sample: PBMCs.

CDR3: CASSLGGPVGQGKGYTF. CDR3 in DNA: TGTGCCAGCAGCTTGGGGGGGCCGGTCGGGCAGGGGAAGGGCTACACCTTC. J is TRBJ1-2 and V is TRBV5-4; possibly TRBD1 for D (6 bases). Trimming cost V 0 bases and J 8 bases, with 23 bases left between them. Germline V gene sequence: CDR1 SGHNT, CDR2 YYREEE (reference sequence). The CDR3 has 17 residues.